The clone carrying this T cell receptor (beta chain) was seen a few times. This specimen comes from a study of shared clonotypes between healthy human individuals. Sequencing was performed with immunoSEQ multiplex PCR; in TCRdb, only in-frame clones are kept and a portion is missing. The data contain hundreds of thousands of clones, 92% of them singletons. Naive CD8 cells comprised CD45RO-negative, CCR7-positively selected cells, excluding terminally differentiated effector memory CD45RA+ cells. J lost 3 bases, V lost 5 bases, and 3 bases had no gene match. Germline-derived CDR1 and CDR2 are MNHNS and SASEGT. This CDR3 region has 14 residues.

The chain recombines TRBV6-1 with TRBJ2-1, with TRBD2 identical over 8 bases. The sample taken for sequencing was naive CD8+ T cells sorted from blood. The clonotype originates from a man in his thirties or forties in good health. The chain's CDR3 is CASSISGSYNEQFF. The CDR3 nucleotides read TGTGCCAGCAGTATAAGCGGGAGCTACAATGAGCAGTTCTTC.